This entry describes one TCR beta chain. The antigen it recognizes is unknown. The record has no base qualities; no much larger clone is one base away. This specimen comes from a study of OX40 agonist ivuxolimab in advanced cancers. The study in broad terms: Ivuxolimab was an agonistic, fully human IgG2 monoclonal antibody directed against OX40 (CD134), a costimulatory receptor. Of the 50 or so patients in dose escalation, 19 had hepatocellular carcinoma, some 15 had melanoma, 9 had renal cell carcinoma and 9 had head and neck cancer. Peripheral TCRbeta sequencing was intended to test whether TCR sequence diversity was altered and clonal T-cell expansion was caused by ivuxolimab. Partial responses occurred in three dose-escalation patients: two with cutaneous melanoma and one with hepatocellular carcinoma. Patients were allowed to have had prior anti-PD-1, anti-PD-L1 or anti-CTLA-4 therapy, and roughly two fifths of the dose-escalation patients had been treated with checkpoint inhibitors. Intravenous ivuxolimab was administered to patients every 2 weeks at six dose levels: 0.01, 0.1, 0.3, 1.5, 3 and 10 mg/kg. The paper covers the monotherapy dose-escalation part of the phase I ivuxolimab trial, which included N of about 50 patients. In the dose-escalation cohort, 82.7% of patients were male, and the mean age was roughly 60 years, with a range of roughly 23 to 85. The paper's findings and limits, for the study overall: In the 0.1-3.0 mg/kg groups, partial responders had among the lowest normalized peripheral clonal expansion, particularly in CD8+ T cells. Which antigens the clonally expanded peripheral T cells were specific for was not determined. After ivuxolimab, CD8+ T cells had more expanded clones than CD4+ T cells on average. At doses of 0.1 to 3.0 mg/kg, clonal expansion of both CD4+ and CD8+ T cells in blood was seen between baseline and week 6. Low levels of normalized T-cell clonal expansion were also seen in some patients who did not respond.

Genomic DNA was isolated from the sorted cells so that the TCRbeta CDR3 region could be sequenced. TCRbeta CDR3 regions were sequenced using the immunoSEQ Assay. TCRdb retrieved this table from immuneACCESS and kept in-frame rearrangements only. Not all clones are present; in checked studies, unresolved V genes account for under half, and no reason is known for the remainder. Recorded for this sample are about 37,000 clones; around 92% of them occurred a single time. The top ten clones comprise roughly a third of the sample. CDR1 and CDR2 were assigned from the germline V gene as MNHEY and SVGAGI. Including cysteine and phenylalanine, the CDR3 has 13 amino acids. Only the CDR3 DNA is retained, 39 bases long and in frame from the first base. Germline trimming amounts to 2 bases on V and 10 bases on J, with 5 as the count of junction bases outside the gene matches. Patients with a history of autoimmune disease or receiving systemic immunosuppression were excluded from the trial. In every dose cohort, peripheral blood was drawn for TCR sequencing at baseline, cycle 4 day 1, and cycle 7 day 1. The samples were taken from a phase I, first-in-human, multicenter, open-label dose-escalation trial of ivuxolimab. Adults with locally advanced or metastatic melanoma, renal cell, hepatocellular, or head and neck squamous cell carcinoma were enrolled in the trial. Before TCR sequencing, CD4+ T cells and CD8+ T cells were sorted from peripheral blood as separate populations.

The source of this sequence is an adult with an advanced solid tumor such as melanoma, head and neck, liver or kidney cancer. The sequences come from CD4+ or CD8+ T cells sorted from blood, collected in a trial of the OX40 agonist ivuxolimab. The rearrangement joined TRBV6-5 to TRBJ2-1, with 7 central nucleotides matching TRBD2. The DNA is as follows: TGTGCCAGCAGTTACCGGCGGGGAGGGGAGCAGTTCTTC. The encoded protein is CASSYRRGGEQFF.